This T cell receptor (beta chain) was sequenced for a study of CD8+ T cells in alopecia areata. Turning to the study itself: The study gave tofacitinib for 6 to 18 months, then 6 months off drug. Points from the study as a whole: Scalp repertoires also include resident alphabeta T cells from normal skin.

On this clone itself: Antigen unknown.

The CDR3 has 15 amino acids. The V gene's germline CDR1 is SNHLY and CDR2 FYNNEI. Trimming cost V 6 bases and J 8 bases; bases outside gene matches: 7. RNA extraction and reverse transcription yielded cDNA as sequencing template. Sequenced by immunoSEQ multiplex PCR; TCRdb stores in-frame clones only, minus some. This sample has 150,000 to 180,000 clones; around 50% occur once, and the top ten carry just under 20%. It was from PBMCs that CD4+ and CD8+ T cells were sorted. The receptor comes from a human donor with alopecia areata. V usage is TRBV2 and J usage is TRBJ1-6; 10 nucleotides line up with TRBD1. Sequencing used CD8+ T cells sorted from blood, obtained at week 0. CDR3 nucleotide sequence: TGTGCCAGCAGGACAGGGGGCATCGGTGATTCACCCCTCCACTTT. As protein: CASRTGGIGDSPLHF.